This T cell receptor beta chain originates from a study of blood T cells in healthy people across ages. Study-level results: Any conclusive comparison of naive versus antigen-experienced cells was prevented by using unsorted PBMCs. Higher naive T cell percentage went strongly together with higher TCR beta diversity.

Together with a sample-barcoded 5' primer, a J-beta primer mix was included in a second PCR lasting about 7 to 12 cycles. TCRdb re-derived calls from the 5' RACE reads in MiXCR, one entry per CDR3 protein. This sample has hundreds of thousands of distinct CDR3 sequences, with more than 45% found just once. Note on this clonotype: The antigen remains undetermined. An end of the junction does not agree with germline; a read error may underlie this.

Germline assignment: CDR1 LGHNA and CDR2 YNFKEQ. The CDR3 runs to 14 residues. The V call is TRBV4-2, the J call TRBJ2-4; a weak D match, TRBD1 (6 bases). The sample taken for sequencing was blood. The TCR originated in an older man in good health. The CDR3 reads CTSSQGGVKNIQYF. In nucleotides, the CDR3 is TGTACCAGCAGCCAAGGGGGAGTAAAAAACATTCAGTACTTC.